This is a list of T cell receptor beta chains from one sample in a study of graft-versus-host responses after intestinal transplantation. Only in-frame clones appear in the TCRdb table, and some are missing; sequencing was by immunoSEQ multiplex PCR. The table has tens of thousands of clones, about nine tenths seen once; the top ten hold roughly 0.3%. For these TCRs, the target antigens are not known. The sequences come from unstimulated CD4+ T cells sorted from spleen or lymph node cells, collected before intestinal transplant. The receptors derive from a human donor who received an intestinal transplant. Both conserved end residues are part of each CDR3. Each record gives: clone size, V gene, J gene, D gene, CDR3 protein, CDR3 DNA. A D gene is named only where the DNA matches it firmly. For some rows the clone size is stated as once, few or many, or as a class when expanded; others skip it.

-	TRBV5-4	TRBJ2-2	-	CASSLSLARNTGELFF	TGTGCCAGCAGCTTGTCTCTAGCCAGGAACACCGGGGAGCTGTTTTTT
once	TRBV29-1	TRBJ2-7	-	CSVVGASPYEQYF	TGCAGCGTTGTGGGGGCCAGCCCCTACGAGCAGTACTTC
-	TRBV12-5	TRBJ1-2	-	CASGYIGEAGYTF	TGTGCTAGTGGTTATATAGGGGAGGCTGGCTACACCTTC
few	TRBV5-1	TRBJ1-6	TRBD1	CASSLEQGSSPLHF	TGCGCCAGCAGCTTGGAACAGGGGAGTTCACCCCTCCACTTT
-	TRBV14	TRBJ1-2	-	CASSQGGPYGYTF	TGTGCCAGCAGCCAAGGGGGGCCATATGGCTACACCTTC
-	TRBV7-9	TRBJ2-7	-	CASAQHYEQYF	TGTGCCAGCGCCCAACACTACGAGCAGTACTTC
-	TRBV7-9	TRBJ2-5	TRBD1	CASSPGQTLGETQYF	TGTGCCAGCAGCCCGGGACAGACCTTGGGAGAGACCCAGTACTTC
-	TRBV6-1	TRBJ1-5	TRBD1	CASSEWGQGNQPQHF	TGTGCCAGCAGTGAATGGGGACAGGGAAATCAGCCCCAGCATTTT
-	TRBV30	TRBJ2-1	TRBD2	CAWRRPGLGGRAGNEQFF	TGTGCCTGGAGGCGTCCGGGTTTGGGAGGGAGGGCCGGGAATGAGCAGTTCTTC
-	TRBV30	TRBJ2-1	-	CAWGLIPGAEQFF	TGTGCCTGGGGACTCATCCCCGGGGCTGAGCAGTTCTTC
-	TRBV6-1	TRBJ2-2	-	CASSEGLDTGELFF	TGTGCCAGCAGTGAAGGACTAGACACCGGGGAGCTGTTTTTT
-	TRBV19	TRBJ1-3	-	CASRYSGAVPRGNTIYF	TGTGCCAGTAGATACTCGGGGGCGGTTCCCCGCGGAAACACCATATATTTT
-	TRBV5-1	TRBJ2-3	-	CASSPLGDTFRGF	TGCGCCAGCAGCCCCTTAGGAGATACGTTTCGGGGTTTT
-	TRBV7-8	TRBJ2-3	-	CASSLHRRRTDTQYF	TGTGCCAGCAGCCTGCACAGGAGACGCACAGATACGCAGTATTTT
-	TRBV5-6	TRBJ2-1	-	CASSLGAAKTYNEQFF	TGTGCCAGCAGCTTGGGAGCGGCCAAAACCTACAATGAGCAATTCTTC
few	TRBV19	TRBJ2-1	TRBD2	CASTSGSEQFF	TGTGCCAGTACCAGCGGGAGTGAGCAGTTCTTC
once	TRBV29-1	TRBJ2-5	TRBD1	CSVSGQGETQYF	TGCAGCGTCTCGGGACAGGGAGAGACCCAGTACTTC
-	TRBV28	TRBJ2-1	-	CASSPPRAGVSWGQFF	TGTGCCAGCAGTCCTCCCCGCGCGGGTGTCTCTTGGGGGCAGTTCTTC
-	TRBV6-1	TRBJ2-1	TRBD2	CASRSGLAGVDEQFF	TGTGCCAGCAGATCGGGACTAGCGGGAGTGGATGAGCAGTTCTTC
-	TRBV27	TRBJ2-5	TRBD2	CASSQLQAPREAQYF	TGTGCCAGCAGCCAACTCCAGGCTCCGCGGGAGGCCCAGTACTTC
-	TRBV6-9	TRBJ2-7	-	CASSRTNYEQYF	TGTGCCAGCAGTCGGACCAACTACGAGCAGTACTTC
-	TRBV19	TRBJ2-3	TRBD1	CASRVGQGDTDTQYF	TGTGCCAGTAGGGTAGGACAGGGGGACACAGATACGCAGTATTTT
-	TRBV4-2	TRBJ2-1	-	CASSRPINNEQFF	TGTGCCAGCAGCCGACCCATAAACAATGAGCAGTTCTTC
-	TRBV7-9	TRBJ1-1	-	CACPGAWDTEAFF	TGTGCCTGCCCTGGGGCCTGGGACACTGAAGCTTTCTTT
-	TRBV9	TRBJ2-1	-	CASSVAGLSSYNEQFF	TGTGCCAGCAGCGTAGCGGGACTGAGCTCCTACAATGAGCAGTTCTTC
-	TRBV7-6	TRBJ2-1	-	CASSLAWNNEQFF	TGTGCCAGCAGCTTAGCGTGGAACAATGAGCAGTTCTTC
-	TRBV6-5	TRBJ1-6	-	CASRKRGAYNSPLHF	TGTGCCAGCAGAAAGAGGGGTGCCTATAATTCACCCCTCCACTTT
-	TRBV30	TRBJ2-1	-	CAWVNPPSYNEQFF	TGTGCCTGGGTGAACCCCCCTTCCTACAATGAGCAGTTCTTC
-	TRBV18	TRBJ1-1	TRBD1	CASSPTGRDSEAFF	TGTGCCAGCTCACCTACCGGCCGGGACAGTGAAGCTTTCTTT
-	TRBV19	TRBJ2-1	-	CASRNSYGSSYNEQFF	TGTGCCAGTAGAAACTCCTACGGGAGCTCCTACAATGAGCAGTTCTTC
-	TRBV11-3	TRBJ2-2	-	CASSLGARDTGELFF	TGTGCCAGCAGCTTAGGCGCCAGGGACACCGGGGAGCTGTTTTTT
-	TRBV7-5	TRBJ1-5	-	CARSLVGQGVDGNQPQHF	TGTGCCAGAAGCTTAGTGGGACAGGGGGTTGATGGCAATCAGCCCCAGCATTTT
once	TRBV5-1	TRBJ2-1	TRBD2	CASSFSGLSYNEQFF	TGCGCCAGCAGCTTTAGCGGGCTAAGTTACAATGAGCAGTTCTTC
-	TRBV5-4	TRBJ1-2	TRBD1	CASRDRAVYGYTF	TGTGCCAGCAGAGACAGGGCTGTCTATGGCTACACCTTC
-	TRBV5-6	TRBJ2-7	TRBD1	CASSTRDRNYEQYF	TGTGCCAGCAGCACCCGGGACAGAAACTACGAGCAGTACTTC
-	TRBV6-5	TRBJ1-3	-	CASSGQGSGNTIYF	TGTGCCAGCAGTGGCCAGGGCTCTGGAAACACCATATATTTT
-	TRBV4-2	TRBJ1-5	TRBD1	CASSQDQDRGIQPQHF	TGTGCCAGCAGCCAAGATCAGGACAGGGGTATCCAGCCCCAGCATTTT
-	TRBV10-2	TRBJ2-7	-	CASSETRSYEQYF	TGCGCCAGCAGTGAAACCAGATCCTACGAGCAGTACTTC
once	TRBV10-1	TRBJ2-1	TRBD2	CASSDLAGGPYNEQFF	TGCGCCAGCAGTGATTTAGCGGGAGGGCCCTACAATGAGCAGTTCTTC
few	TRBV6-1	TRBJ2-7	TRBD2	CASSVSPSGRAGGEQYF	TGTGCCAGCAGTGTATCGCCTAGCGGGAGGGCCGGGGGCGAGCAGTACTTC
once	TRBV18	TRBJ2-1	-	CASSPAGTLYNEQFF	TGTGCCAGCTCACCGGCCGGGACGTTATACAATGAGCAGTTCTTC
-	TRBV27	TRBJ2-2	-	CASSLRGRSTGELFF	TGTGCCAGCAGTTTAAGGGGGAGAAGCACCGGGGAGCTGTTTTTT
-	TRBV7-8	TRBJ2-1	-	CASSLGGRASYNEQFF	TGTGCCAGCAGCCTCGGGGGCCGGGCCTCCTACAATGAGCAGTTCTTC
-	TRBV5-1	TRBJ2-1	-	CASSSPAKYYNEQFF	TGCGCCAGCAGCTCCCCAGCGAAGTACTACAATGAGCAGTTCTTC
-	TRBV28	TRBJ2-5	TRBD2	CASSPRLAGGPGETQYF	TGTGCCAGCAGTCCCAGACTAGCGGGAGGGCCGGGGGAGACCCAGTACTTC